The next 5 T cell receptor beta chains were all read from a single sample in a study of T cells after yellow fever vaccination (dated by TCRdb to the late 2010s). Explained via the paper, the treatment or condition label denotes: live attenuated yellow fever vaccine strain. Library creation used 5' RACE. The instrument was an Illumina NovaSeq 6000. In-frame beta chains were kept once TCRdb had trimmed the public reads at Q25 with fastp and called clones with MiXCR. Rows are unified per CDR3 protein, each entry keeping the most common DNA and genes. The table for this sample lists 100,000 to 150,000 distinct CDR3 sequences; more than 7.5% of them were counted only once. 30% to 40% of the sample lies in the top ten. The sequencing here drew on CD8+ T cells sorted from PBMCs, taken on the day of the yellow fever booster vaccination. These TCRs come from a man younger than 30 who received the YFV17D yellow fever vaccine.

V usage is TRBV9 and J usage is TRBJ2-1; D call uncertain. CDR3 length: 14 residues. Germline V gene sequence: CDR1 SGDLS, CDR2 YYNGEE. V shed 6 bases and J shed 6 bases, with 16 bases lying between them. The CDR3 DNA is TGTGCCAGCACCCAATCACCTGGTCGCAATGAGCAGTTCTTC. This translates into CASTQSPGRNEQFF.

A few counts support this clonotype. The CDR3 region is CASSSQVGGGGTGELFF. The CDR3 DNA sequence: TGCGCCAGCAGCAGCCAGGTGGGGGGCGGCGGCACCGGGGAGCTGTTTTTT. The chain uses TRBV4-3 and TRBJ2-2; the D call may be TRBD1 or TRBD2 (6 bases each). Deletions cut 5 bases from V and 4 bases from J, with 20 bases between. The CDR3 totals 17 residues. CDR1 and CDR2 (germline): LGHNA, YSLEER.

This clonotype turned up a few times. The CDR3 sequence: CASSLSHRGGTEAFF. The CDR3, as DNA: TGTGCCAGCAGTTTGAGTCACAGGGGGGGGACTGAAGCTTTCTTT. This chain connects TRBV28 to TRBJ1-1; TRBD1 matches at 8 bases. Germline V gene lookup returns CDR1 MDHEN and CDR2 SYDVKM. There are 15 residues in the CDR3. The V segment lost 3 bases and the J segment 5 bases; nucleotides outside the gene matches: 8. Filled out from reference TRBV28 and TRBJ1-1, the complete variable domain reads DVKVTQSSRYLVKRTGEKVFLECVQDMDHENMFWYRQDPGLGLRLIYFSYDVKMKEKGDIPEGYSVSREKKERFSLILESASTNQTSMYLCASSLSHRGGTEAFFGQGTRLTVV.

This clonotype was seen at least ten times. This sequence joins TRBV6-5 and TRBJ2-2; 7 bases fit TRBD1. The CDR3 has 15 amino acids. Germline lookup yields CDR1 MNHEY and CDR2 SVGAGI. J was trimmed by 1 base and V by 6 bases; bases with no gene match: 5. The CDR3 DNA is TGTGCCAGCAGGCACCGGGACAGGAACACCGGGGAGCTGTTTTTT. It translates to CASRHRDRNTGELFF.

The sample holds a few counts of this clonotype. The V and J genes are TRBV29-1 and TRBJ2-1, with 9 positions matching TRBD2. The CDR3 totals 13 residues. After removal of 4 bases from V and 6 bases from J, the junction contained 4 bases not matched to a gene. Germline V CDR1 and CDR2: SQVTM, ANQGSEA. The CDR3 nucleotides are TGCAGCGTTGCCGGACTAGCGACCAATGAGCAGTTCTTC. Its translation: CSVAGLATNEQFF.